A selection of T cell receptor beta chains follows, all from one sample in a study of blood T cell repertoires in COVID-19. Some clones are missing from TCRdb's copy, which holds only in-frame ones; the method was immunoSEQ multiplex PCR. The repertoire consists of about 350,000 clones, with about nine tenths occurring once and the leading ten covering around 6.6%. Sequencing was done on a sample of peripheral blood. These TCRs come from a woman in her 70s with COVID-19, enrolled during active disease. Each CDR3 is given with its conserved first and last residue. The order of the fields is clone size, D gene, CDR3 length, J gene, V gene, CDR3 protein, CDR3 DNA. D genes are given only for firm matches. The size entry is marked missing in some rows and otherwise reads once, few, many or a size class.

clone_size: -; d_call: -; cdr3_length: 18; j_call: TRBJ2-6; v_call: TRBV11-2; cdr3_aa: CASSLIYSGPSGANVLTF; cdr3_nt: TGTGCCAGCAGCTTAATATACTCAGGGCCGTCTGGGGCCAACGTCCTGACTTTC
clone_size: -; d_call: -; cdr3_length: 12; j_call: TRBJ1-1; v_call: TRBV6-2/TRBV6-3; cdr3_aa: CASSRDTLRAFF; cdr3_nt: TGTGCCAGCAGTCGGGACACCTTGAGGGCTTTCTTT
clone_size: -; d_call: -; cdr3_length: 17; j_call: TRBJ1-2; v_call: TRBV9; cdr3_aa: CASSDDPSTESNYGYTF; cdr3_nt: TGTGCCAGCAGCGACGATCCCTCGACTGAGTCTAACTATGGCTACACCTTC
clone_size: few; d_call: TRBD2; cdr3_length: 15; j_call: TRBJ2-7; v_call: TRBV4-1; cdr3_aa: CASSRQAGLRYEQYF; cdr3_nt: TGCGCCAGCAGCCGACAAGCGGGGCTGCGTTACGAGCAGTACTTC
clone_size: -; d_call: TRBD1; cdr3_length: 15; j_call: TRBJ2-6; v_call: TRBV30; cdr3_aa: CAWSPGQGAQSVLTF; cdr3_nt: TGTGCCTGGAGTCCGGGACAGGGGGCACAAAGCGTCCTGACTTTC
clone_size: -; d_call: -; cdr3_length: 12; j_call: TRBJ1-1; v_call: TRBV12-3/TRBV12-4; cdr3_aa: CASSARVAEAFF; cdr3_nt: TGTGCCAGCAGTGCTCGGGTGGCTGAAGCTTTCTTT
clone_size: -; d_call: TRBD1; cdr3_length: 15; j_call: TRBJ1-2; v_call: TRBV18; cdr3_aa: CASSPGGTGGLGYTF; cdr3_nt: TGTGCCAGCTCACCTGGAGGGACAGGGGGCCTTGGCTACACCTTC
clone_size: -; d_call: -; cdr3_length: 15; j_call: TRBJ1-1; v_call: TRBV18; cdr3_aa: CASSPDRVPGSEAFF; cdr3_nt: TGTGCCAGCTCACCAGACCGGGTCCCAGGGTCCGAAGCTTTCTTT
clone_size: -; d_call: TRBD1; cdr3_length: 14; j_call: TRBJ1-6; v_call: TRBV7-9; cdr3_aa: CASSLQGAHSPLHF; cdr3_nt: TGTGCCAGCAGCCTCCAGGGGGCTCATTCACCCCTCCACTTT
clone_size: -; d_call: -; cdr3_length: 16; j_call: TRBJ2-3; v_call: TRBV12-5; cdr3_aa: CASGPGSSTVTDTQYF; cdr3_nt: TGTGCTAGTGGGCCAGGGTCTTCAACTGTCACAGATACGCAGTATTTT
clone_size: once; d_call: -; cdr3_length: 13; j_call: TRBJ1-1; v_call: TRBV7-9; cdr3_aa: CASSPPGDTEAFF; cdr3_nt: TGTGCCAGCAGCCCTCCGGGGGACACTGAAGCTTTCTTT
clone_size: few; d_call: -; cdr3_length: 14; j_call: TRBJ1-1; v_call: TRBV6-5; cdr3_aa: CASSYSRGGTEAFF; cdr3_nt: TGTGCCAGCAGTTACTCGCGGGGTGGCACTGAAGCTTTCTTT
clone_size: -; d_call: -; cdr3_length: 15; j_call: TRBJ1-4; v_call: TRBV27; cdr3_aa: CASRGFTGRNEKLFF; cdr3_nt: TGTGCCAGCAGGGGGTTTACAGGGAGAAATGAAAAACTGTTTTTT
clone_size: -; d_call: -; cdr3_length: 11; j_call: TRBJ1-2; v_call: TRBV20-1; cdr3_aa: CSASPGDGYTF; cdr3_nt: TGCAGTGCTAGCCCAGGGGATGGCTACACCTTC
clone_size: -; d_call: -; cdr3_length: 14; j_call: TRBJ1-1; v_call: TRBV7-9; cdr3_aa: CASSSLQWNTEAFF; cdr3_nt: TGTGCCAGCAGCTCCCTGCAGTGGAACACTGAAGCTTTCTTT
clone_size: -; d_call: -; cdr3_length: 14; j_call: TRBJ2-5; v_call: TRBV5-1; cdr3_aa: CASSFSQLKETQYF; cdr3_nt: TGCGCCAGCAGCTTTAGCCAGCTTAAAGAGACCCAGTACTTC
clone_size: -; d_call: -; cdr3_length: 14; j_call: TRBJ2-3; v_call: TRBV7-8; cdr3_aa: CASSLGGSADTQYF; cdr3_nt: TGTGCCAGCAGCTTAGGAGGTAGCGCAGATACGCAGTATTTT
clone_size: few; d_call: -; cdr3_length: 15; j_call: TRBJ1-2; v_call: TRBV7-2; cdr3_aa: CASSTRLRGRYGYTF; cdr3_nt: TGTGCCAGCAGCACCCGACTGAGAGGCCGCTATGGCTACACCTTC
clone_size: -; d_call: -; cdr3_length: 12; j_call: TRBJ2-7; v_call: TRBV11-3; cdr3_aa: CASSPTYGEQYF; cdr3_nt: TGTGCCAGCAGCCCGACATATGGGGAGCAGTACTTC
clone_size: -; d_call: TRBD1; cdr3_length: 18; j_call: TRBJ1-2; v_call: TRBV24-1; cdr3_aa: CATSDPNSSGGKDYGYTF; cdr3_nt: TGTGCCACCAGTGATCCTAATTCGTCAGGGGGCAAGGACTATGGCTACACCTTC
clone_size: -; d_call: TRBD1; cdr3_length: 19; j_call: TRBJ2-1; v_call: TRBV7-9; cdr3_aa: CASSFRRQGSSRSYNEQFF; cdr3_nt: TGTGCCAGCAGCTTCCGGCGACAGGGAAGTTCGAGATCCTACAATGAGCAGTTCTTC
clone_size: -; d_call: -; cdr3_length: 10; j_call: TRBJ1-2; v_call: TRBV6-6; cdr3_aa: CASREDGYTF; cdr3_nt: TGTGCCAGCAGGGAGGATGGCTACACCTTC
clone_size: -; d_call: -; cdr3_length: 13; j_call: TRBJ1-3; v_call: TRBV9; cdr3_aa: CASSPTGRDTIYF; cdr3_nt: TGTGCCAGCAGCCCGACAGGTCGGGACACCATATATTTT
clone_size: many; d_call: TRBD2; cdr3_length: 18; j_call: TRBJ2-2; v_call: TRBV24-1; cdr3_aa: CATSGTSGGDGGTGELFF; cdr3_nt: TGTGCCACCAGTGGGACTAGCGGGGGAGACGGGGGCACCGGGGAGCTGTTTTTT
clone_size: -; d_call: -; cdr3_length: 11; j_call: TRBJ1-1; v_call: TRBV7-6; cdr3_aa: CASSVLEKAFF; cdr3_nt: TGTGCCAGCAGCGTCCTCGAGAAAGCTTTCTTT
clone_size: -; d_call: -; cdr3_length: 16; j_call: TRBJ1-6; v_call: TRBV7-2; cdr3_aa: CASSSTRTDYNSPLHF; cdr3_nt: TGTGCCAGCAGCTCGACGCGGACAGACTATAATTCACCCCTCCACTTT
clone_size: -; d_call: TRBD1; cdr3_length: 16; j_call: TRBJ1-2; v_call: TRBV7-9; cdr3_aa: CASSLDAWGTDDGYTF; cdr3_nt: TGTGCCAGCAGCTTAGATGCATGGGGGACAGATGATGGCTACACCTTC
clone_size: few; d_call: TRBD1; cdr3_length: 15; j_call: TRBJ1-2; v_call: TRBV2; cdr3_aa: CASTPGQGINYGYTF; cdr3_nt: TGTGCCAGCACTCCGGGACAGGGGATAAACTATGGCTACACCTTC
clone_size: -; d_call: -; cdr3_length: 13; j_call: TRBJ2-3; v_call: TRBV3-1/TRBV3-2; cdr3_aa: CASSHPEGDTQYF; cdr3_nt: TGTGCCAGCAGCCATCCTGAGGGAGATACGCAGTATTTT
clone_size: -; d_call: TRBD1; cdr3_length: 15; j_call: TRBJ1-2; v_call: TRBV13; cdr3_aa: CASSLVGQGRDGYTF; cdr3_nt: TGTGCCAGCAGCTTAGTGGGACAGGGAAGGGATGGCTACACCTTC
clone_size: -; d_call: -; cdr3_length: 12; j_call: TRBJ1-5; v_call: TRBV6-5; cdr3_aa: CASSSENQPQHF; cdr3_nt: TGTGCCAGCAGTTCCGAGAATCAGCCCCAGCATTTT
clone_size: -; d_call: TRBD1; cdr3_length: 14; j_call: TRBJ1-4; v_call: TRBV24-1; cdr3_aa: CATSEGQGGEKLFF; cdr3_nt: TGTGCCACCAGTGAAGGACAGGGGGGTGAAAAACTGTTTTTT
clone_size: -; d_call: -; cdr3_length: 13; j_call: TRBJ1-1; v_call: TRBV7-9; cdr3_aa: CASSLGGGTEAFF; cdr3_nt: TGTGCCAGCAGCTTAGGGGGAGGGACTGAAGCTTTCTTT
clone_size: few; d_call: TRBD1; cdr3_length: 14; j_call: TRBJ1-2; v_call: TRBV28; cdr3_aa: CASSLGQGGGGYTF; cdr3_nt: TGTGCCAGCAGTTTAGGACAGGGTGGCGGTGGCTACACCTTC
clone_size: -; d_call: TRBD2; cdr3_length: 17; j_call: TRBJ2-1; v_call: TRBV9; cdr3_aa: CASSVVGLAGGHNEQFF; cdr3_nt: TGTGCCAGCAGCGTAGTCGGACTAGCGGGGGGGCATAATGAGCAGTTCTTC